Each of the 21 T cell receptor beta chains below was sequenced from the same sample in a study of metastatic and nonmetastatic thyroid tumors. TCRdb re-called the PCR reads with MiXCR. Found here are 15,000 to 20,000 clones, over 20% of them singletons; the top ten hold about 8.1%. Prior to thyroid surgery, none of the patients had received any treatment. The specimen sequenced was adjacent normal tissue. The receptors were gathered from a female donor with papillary thyroid cancer or a benign thyroid nodule (not recorded which). Some clones in this sample may be carry-over from other donors' samples.

By share, this clone ranks as medium-sized. The chain recombines TRBV30 with TRBJ2-7, with a weak D call TRBD2 (6 bases). The CDR3 is made up of 11 amino acids. V was trimmed by 5 bases and J by 3 bases, leaving 8 bases between them. The germline V gene encodes CDR1 GTSNPN and CDR2 SVGIG (reference sequence). This CDR3 is CAWSSDYEQYF. The CDR3 DNA sequence: TGTGCCTGGTCTAGCGACTACGAGCAGTACTTC.

By proportion, this clone is medium-sized. The gene calls are TRBV27 and TRBJ2-1, with D possibly matching TRBD1 (5 bases). Germline V gene data show CDR1 as MNHEY and CDR2 as SMNVEV (reference sequence). The CDR3 has 14 amino acids. Trimming pared 3 bases from V and 5 bases from J, leaving 11 bases between. The CDR3, as DNA: TGTGCCAGCAGTTTGAACAGGCCCGACAATGAGCAGTTCTTC. It is translated as CASSLNRPDNEQFF.

The rearrangement joins TRBV5-1 to TRBJ1-3; D might be TRBD1 (5 bases). Germline V gene data show CDR1 as SGHRS and CDR2 as YFSETQ. Deletions cut 3 bases from V and 2 bases from J, with 9 bases between. The CDR3 loop spans 14 amino acids. The DNA for the CDR3 is TGCGCCAGCAGCTACGACAGCCCTGGAAACACCATATATTTT. It specifies CASSYDSPGNTIYF.

This clone appeared a few times. The rearrangement joins TRBV24-1 to TRBJ2-1; the D is unclear. Between the trimmed V and J ends, which lost 3 bases and 3 bases, there was a span of 5 bases. Germline lookup yields CDR1 KGHDR and CDR2 SFDVKD. The CDR3 covers 13 residues. The CDR3 loop is CATSDASYNEQFF. CDR3 nucleotides: TGTGCCACCAGTGATGCGAGCTACAATGAGCAGTTCTTC.

The J gene is TRBJ2-1, the V gene TRBV9; 10 nucleotides line up with TRBD2. Germline assignment: CDR1 SGDLS and CDR2 YYNGEE. This CDR3 is 17 amino acids long. J lost 7 bases, V lost 0 bases, and 10 bases had no gene match. CDR3 residues: CASSVVAGGPLENEQFF. For the CDR3, the DNA is TGTGCCAGCAGCGTAGTAGCGGGAGGACCTTTGGAGAATGAGCAGTTCTTC. The variable domain in full, completed from reference TRBV9 and TRBJ2-1, reads DSGVTQTPKHLITATGQRVTLRCSPRSGDLSVYWYQQSLDQGLQFLIQYYNGEERAKGNILERFSAQQFPDLHSELNLSSLELGDSALYFCASSVVAGGPLENEQFFGPGTRLTVL.

Ten or more counts support this clone. The chain joins TRBV20-1 to TRBJ1-1; possible D gene TRBD1, 5 bases. Germline assignment: CDR1 DFQATT and CDR2 SNEGSKA (reference sequence). The CDR3 runs 14 residues. Trimming shortened V by 3 bases and J by 4 bases, and 15 bases separated the two germline ends. In DNA, the CDR3 is TGCAGTGCTAGTAGAGGGGCTGGGGGCACTGAAGCTTTCTTT. Encoded protein: CSASRGAGGTEAFF.

The chain uses TRBV15 and TRBJ1-2; perhaps TRBD1 as D (6 bases). With 0 bases removed from V and 4 bases from J, the gap between germline ends came to 12 bases. The CDR3 contains 15 residues. Germline loops: CDR1 LNHNV, CDR2 YYDKDF (reference sequence). CDR3 loop: CATSREGGAAYGYTF. The DNA of the CDR3 is TGTGCCACCAGCAGAGAGGGGGGGGCAGCCTATGGCTACACCTTC.

The rearrangement joins TRBV7-3 to TRBJ2-1; 9 positions agree with TRBD1. Per the germline V gene, CDR1 is SGHTA and CDR2 is FQGTGA. J lost 10 bases, V lost 5 bases, and 3 bases had no gene match. The CDR3 is 12 amino acids. CDR3: CASSPGTGEQFF. The CDR3 DNA reads as TGTGCCAGCAGCCCGGGGACAGGGGAGCAGTTCTTC.

This clone has a handful of counts. The chain employs TRBV4-1 and TRBJ2-1; 8 bases match TRBD2. Germline loops: CDR1 MGHRA, CDR2 YSYEKL. The V gene end was trimmed by 1 base and the J gene end by 8 bases; junction bases not matched to a gene: 10. The CDR3 covers 16 residues. The CDR3: CASSQGAGVPSDEQFF. Here the CDR3 DNA reads TGCGCCAGCAGCCAAGGAGCGGGAGTTCCAAGCGATGAGCAGTTCTTC.

The rearrangement uses TRBV14 and TRBJ2-7; 9 nucleotides match TRBD1. Trimming removed 0 bases from V and 3 bases from J; junction bases left unmatched: 6. The CDR3 extends over 16 amino acids. Germline V gene data show CDR1 as SGHDN and CDR2 as FVKESK. CDR3 amino acids: CASSQDPGTGYYEQYF. CDR3 sequence (DNA): TGTGCCAGCAGCCAAGATCCCGGGACAGGGTACTACGAGCAGTACTTC.

The rearrangement links TRBV7-2 to TRBJ1-6; D unresolved. Germline V lookup: CDR1 SGHTA, CDR2 FQGNSA. The CDR3 length is 15 residues. V shed 4 bases and J shed 3 bases, with 10 bases lying between them. The CDR3 DNA sequence: TGTGCCAGCAGCTACGGAGATGGCTATAATTCACCCCTCCACTTT. This codes for CASSYGDGYNSPLHF.

The CDR3 nucleotides read TGCAGTGCTAGAGGTCCGGACAGGAGGAACACTGAAGCTTTCTTT. Protein: CSARGPDRRNTEAFF. The chain has TRBV20-1 and TRBJ1-1; 7 bases are a match to TRBD1. Germline V gives CDR1 DFQATT, CDR2 SNEGSKA (reference sequence). Trimming took 1 base from V and 1 from J; bases not matched to a gene: 6. The CDR3 loop spans 15 amino acids.

The chain carries TRBV20-1 and TRBJ1-1; D is unresolved. CDR1 is DFQATT and CDR2 is SNEGSKA in the germline V gene (reference sequence). V lost 1 base, J lost 2 bases, and 8 bases lay in between. The CDR3 runs 13 residues. CDR3 in amino acids: CSARAGPNTEAFF. The CDR3 region has the DNA TGCAGTGCTAGAGCGGGCCCTAACACTGAAGCTTTCTTT.

A note on this clone: A read error may explain this, as a much larger clone is one base away. The chain uses TRBV15 and TRBJ2-7; 9 positions match TRBD2. The germline gives CDR1 LNHNV, CDR2 YYDKDF (reference sequence). The CDR3 spans 14 residues. CDR3 sequence reads: CAARGSGRPYEQYF. The CDR3 DNA sequence: TGTGCCGCCAGAGGTAGCGGGAGACCATACGAGCAGTACTTC. Full variable domain (outside the CDR3, taken from reference TRBV15 and TRBJ2-7): DAMVIQNPRYQVTQFGKPVTLSCSQTLNHNVMYWYQQKSSQAPKLLFHYYDKDFNNEADTPDNFQSRRPNTSFCFLDIRSPGLGDTAMYLCAARGSGRPYEQYFGPGTRLTVT.

This clone was counted only a few times. A much more abundant neighbour one base away suggests this may be a read error. Additional DNA sequences in this sample encode the identical CDR3. The chain has TRBV12-3 or TRBV12-4 and TRBJ2-1; maybe TRBD1 (6 bases). The CDR3 runs 12 residues. Trimming pared 3 bases from V and 15 bases from J, leaving 15 bases between. CDR3 nucleotides: TGTGCCAGCAGTTTGGCCGGTACAGGGTGGTTCTTC. Its translation is CASSLAGTGWFF.

This clone is judged large. The chain has TRBV12-3 or TRBV12-4 and TRBJ1-2, with TRBD1 identical over 8 bases. After removal of 3 bases from V and 8 bases from J, the junction contained 11 bases not matched to a gene. The CDR3 spans 15 residues. The CDR3 region is CASSLGTGAFGGYTF. Here the CDR3 DNA reads TGTGCCAGCAGTTTGGGGACAGGAGCCTTCGGGGGCTACACCTTC.

The chain is built from TRBV2 and TRBJ2-7; 7 positions match TRBD2. In germline, CDR1 is SNHLY, CDR2 FYNNEI. The CDR3 spans 14 residues. The V and J ends lost 6 bases and 3 bases, in that order; junction bases with no gene match: 8. DNA of the CDR3: TGTGCCAGCAGGCAGACTAGCTACGACTACGAGCAGTACTTC. It is translated as CASRQTSYDYEQYF. Variable domain in full (rest from reference TRBV2 and TRBJ2-7): EPEVTQTPSHQVTQMGQEVILRCVPISNHLYFYWYRQILGQKVEFLVSFYNNEISEKSEIFDDQFSVERPDGSNFTLKIRSTKLEDSAMYFCASRQTSYDYEQYFGPGTRLTVT.

In its sample, this clone is medium-sized. The chain couples TRBV19 to TRBJ2-1; no clear D. Trimming removed 6 bases at V and 3 bases at J, with 9 bases between. The CDR3 has 13 amino acids. Germline CDR1 reads LNHDA; CDR2 reads SQIVND (reference sequence). In DNA form, the CDR3 reads TGTGCCAGTAGCACCAGCGTCTACAATGAGCAGTTCTTC. This codes for CASSTSVYNEQFF.

The chain joins TRBV3-1 to TRBJ2-7; D gene unclear. V was pared by 5 bases and J by 2 bases, with 4 bases between. Looked up from germline, CDR1 is LGHDT and CDR2 is YNNKEL (reference sequence). This CDR3 contains 11 residues. The CDR3 DNA sequence: TGTGCCAGCAGCACCCCCTACGAGCAGTACTTC. Its translation: CASSTPYEQYF.

This clone was seen once. CDR3 bases: TGCAGTGCTAGGATTGCCGGGTCAGCCGTTAAAACCGGGGAGCTGTTTTTT. The encoded protein is CSARIAGSAVKTGELFF. The chain is built from TRBV20-1 and TRBJ2-2, with D unresolved. Per the germline V gene, CDR1 is DFQATT and CDR2 is SNEGSKA (reference sequence). There are 17 residues in the CDR3. V was trimmed by 3 bases and J by 5 bases, leaving 22 bases between them.

This clone was seen ten or more times. A much larger clone differs by one base, so this may be a read error. This CDR3 reads CASSSGLEYYGYTF. CDR3 sequence (DNA): TGTGCCAGCAGCTCGGGACTGGAGTATTATGGCTACACCTTC. The genes are TRBV5-6 and TRBJ1-2; possible D gene TRBD1, 5 bases. The V gene's germline CDR1 is SGHDT and CDR2 YYEEEE. The CDR3 has 14 amino acids. The V end lost 3 bases, the J end lost 5 bases, and 14 bases lay between the germline ends.